This TCR beta chain stems from a study of T cells after yellow fever vaccination. Whole-study findings and limits: When the response was secondary, it was weaker but reached its peak faster, day 5 versus 15. Most clones from primary vaccination resurfaced after the booster (96% CD4, around 90% CD8).

A single record per CDR3 protein comes from TCRdb applying MiXCR to the 5' RACE reads. The sample lists about 340,000 distinct CDR3 sequences, around 4.1% occurring once. This clonotype was counted at least ten times. Its specificity is unknown. CDR3 length equals 15 residues. Per the germline V gene, CDR1 is LGHNA and CDR2 is YSLEER. Germline trimming cut 2 bases from V and 3 bases from J; bases unmatched to any gene: 1. This TCR was sampled from a man younger than 30 who received the YFV17D yellow fever vaccine. The chain is built from TRBV4-3 and TRBJ2-2; the match to TRBD1 covers 9 bases. The sequenced sample was PBMCs, obtained 5 days after the yellow fever booster vaccination. CDR3 DNA: TGCGCCAGCAGCCAAAGGACAGGGGACACCGGGGAGCTGTTTTTT. Protein: CASSQRTGDTGELFF.